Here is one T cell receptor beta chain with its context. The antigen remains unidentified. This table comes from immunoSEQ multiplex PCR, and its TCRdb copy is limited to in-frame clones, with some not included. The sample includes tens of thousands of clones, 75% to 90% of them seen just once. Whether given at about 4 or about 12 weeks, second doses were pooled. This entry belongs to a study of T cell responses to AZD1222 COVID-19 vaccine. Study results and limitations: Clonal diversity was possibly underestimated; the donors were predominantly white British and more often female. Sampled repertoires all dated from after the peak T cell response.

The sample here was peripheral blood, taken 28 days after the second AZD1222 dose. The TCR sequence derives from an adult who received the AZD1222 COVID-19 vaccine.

In DNA, the CDR3 is TGTGCCAGCAGTTTTGGCAGGAACTATGGCTACACCTTC. Amino acids: CASSFGRNYGYTF. The chain uses TRBV12-3 or TRBV12-4 and TRBJ1-2; the D is unclear. V was clipped by 3 bases and J by 2 bases, with 7 bases between them. CDR3 size: 13 residues.